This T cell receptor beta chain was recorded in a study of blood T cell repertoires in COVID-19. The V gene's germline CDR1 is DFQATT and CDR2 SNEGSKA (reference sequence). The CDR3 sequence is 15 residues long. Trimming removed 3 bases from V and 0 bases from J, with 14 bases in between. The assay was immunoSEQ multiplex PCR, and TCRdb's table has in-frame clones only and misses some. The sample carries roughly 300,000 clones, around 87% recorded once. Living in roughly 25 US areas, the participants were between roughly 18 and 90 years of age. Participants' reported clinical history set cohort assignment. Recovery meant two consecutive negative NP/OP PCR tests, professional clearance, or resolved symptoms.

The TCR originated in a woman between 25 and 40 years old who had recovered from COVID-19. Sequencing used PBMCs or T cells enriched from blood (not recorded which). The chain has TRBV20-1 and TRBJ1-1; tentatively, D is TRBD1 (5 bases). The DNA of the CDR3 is TGCAGTGCTAGTTCCCCGTACAGGATGAACACTGAAGCTTTCTTT. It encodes CSASSPYRMNTEAFF.